One and the same sample provided the 7 T cell receptor beta chains below, sequenced in a study of identical twins. TCRdb reprocessed the 5' RACE reads via MiXCR and lists one record per CDR3 protein. The sample comprises hundreds of thousands of distinct CDR3 sequences, 8% to 9% of which are singletons, and less than 2.5% rests with the top ten. Separately, the same data were catalogued under a study of yellow fever vaccine responses in identical twins.

The specimen was memory (CD45RO+) T cells sorted from blood. The receptors come from a woman aged 18-29 years in good health.

The table lists this clonotype with a few counts. The J gene is TRBJ2-1, the V gene TRBV2; the match to TRBD1 covers 10 bases. CDR3 length: 15 residues. Germline assignment: CDR1 SNHLY and CDR2 FYNNEI. With V trimmed by 4 bases and J by 2 bases, 2 bases remained unmatched. The CDR3 DNA sequence: TGTGCCAGCAGTGGGGGGACAGGGGCCTACAATGAGCAGTTCTTC. The encoded protein is CASSGGTGAYNEQFF. The full variable domain, in which reference TRBV2 and TRBJ2-1 provide the parts outside the CDR3, is EPEVTQTPSHQVTQMGQEVILRCVPISNHLYFYWYRQILGQKVEFLVSFYNNEISEKSEIFDDQFSVERPDGSNFTLKIRSTKLEDSAMYFCASSGGTGAYNEQFFGPGTRLTVL.

V is TRBV6-2 or TRBV6-3 and J is TRBJ1-3; 7 bases are a match to TRBD1. The V and J ends lost 7 bases and 4 bases, in that order; junction bases with no gene match: 7. The CDR3 contains 14 residues. CDR1 and CDR2 from the germline V gene are MNHEY and SVGEGT. The CDR3 sequence is CASNDRASGNTIYF. The CDR3 nucleotides read TGTGCCAGCAACGACAGGGCGTCGGGAAACACCATATATTTT.

At least ten counts were recorded for this clonotype. The rearrangement links TRBV6-5 to TRBJ1-2; 7 bases are a match to TRBD1. The CDR3 is made up of 14 amino acids. Germline values: CDR1 MNHEY, CDR2 SVGAGI. The J segment lost 8 bases and the V segment lost 3 bases, leaving 9 bases of the junction unmatched. CDR3 protein: CASSYGATGKGYTF. The DNA for the CDR3 is TGTGCCAGCAGTTATGGTGCGACAGGGAAGGGCTACACCTTC.

In its sample, this clonotype was seen many times. The chain has TRBV7-9 and TRBJ1-1, with D possibly matching TRBD1 (5 bases). The V end lost 3 bases, the J end lost 4 bases, and 12 bases lay between the germline ends. In germline, CDR1 is SEHNR, CDR2 FQNEAQ (reference sequence). CDR3 length: 14 residues. In DNA form, the CDR3 reads TGTGCCAGCAGCTTCAGGGCCCAGGGCACTGAAGCTTTCTTT. It specifies CASSFRAQGTEAFF.

The chain links TRBV6-1 to TRBJ1-2; 7 positions agree with TRBD1. This CDR3 contains 12 residues. Trimming cost V 8 bases and J 4 bases; bases outside gene matches: 4. Germline V gene sequence: CDR1 MNHNS, CDR2 SASEGT. The CDR3 loop is CASGTEFYGYTF. CDR3 sequence (DNA): TGTGCCAGCGGGACAGAATTCTATGGCTACACCTTC.

This clonotype occurred many times. The J gene is TRBJ2-1, the V gene TRBV7-2; no firm D call. Germline V lookup: CDR1 SGHTA, CDR2 FQGNSA. This CDR3 is built from 15 residues. The V end was cut by 0 bases, the J end by 4 bases, with 10 bases between. The CDR3 protein is CASSLAPASYNEQFF. In DNA, the CDR3 is TGTGCCAGCAGCTTAGCTCCGGCATCTTACAATGAGCAGTTCTTC. The full variable domain, completed using reference TRBV7-2 and TRBJ2-1, is GAGVSQSPSNKVTEKGKDVELRCDPISGHTALYWYRQSLGQGLEFLIYFQGNSAPDKSGLPSDRFSAERTGGSVSTLTIQRTQQEDSAVYLCASSLAPASYNEQFFGPGTRLTVL.

For this clonotype: Germline is not matched at one junction end, which may reflect a read error. This sequence joins TRBV4-2 and TRBJ2-2; perhaps D is TRBD1 or TRBD2 (6 bases each). Germline V gene data show CDR1 as LGHNA and CDR2 as YNFKEQ. The CDR3 is 15 residues long. In DNA form, the CDR3 reads TGTGCCAGCAGCCAGAGGACAGCGAACACCGGGGGGCTGTTTTTT. Translating gives CASSQRTANTGGLFF.